Each of the 30 T cell receptor beta chains below was sequenced from the same sample in a study of response to subunit inactivated influenza vaccine. TCRdb independently ran MiXCR on the RT-PCR reads; one entry per CDR3 protein. The table records around 520,000 distinct CDR3 sequences, about 12% of them present only once. The sequencing used PBMCs from blood, collected on the day of vaccination. Every receptor here comes from a man aged 45-65 years who received an inactivated influenza vaccine.

The chain is built from TRBV20-1 and TRBJ2-3; D is unclear. Germline V lookup: CDR1 DFQATT, CDR2 SNEGSKA (reference sequence). CDR3 size: 15 residues. V lost 5 bases and J 2 bases, leaving 17 bases between the germline ends. This CDR3 is CSASSRVGPTDTQYF. As DNA, the CDR3 is TGCAGTGCTTCATCTCGGGTGGGCCCCACAGATACGCAGTATTTT.

This clonotype has just a few counts. This chain connects TRBV7-2 to TRBJ2-1; 8 nucleotides agree with TRBD1. Germline V gene data show CDR1 as SGHTA and CDR2 as FQGNSA. This CDR3 is 14 amino acids long. Trimming cost V 5 bases and J 12 bases; bases outside gene matches: 12. The CDR3, as DNA: TGTGCCAGCAGCCCGGTCGGACAGGGTTTAGTGCAGTTCTTC. This encodes CASSPVGQGLVQFF.

This clonotype appeared a few times. The V and J genes are TRBV10-3 and TRBJ2-1; D gene ambiguous. Germline CDR1 is ENHRY and CDR2 is SYGVKD. Trimming shortened V by 8 bases and J by 0 bases, and 8 bases separated the two germline ends. The CDR3 has 13 amino acids. In DNA form, the CDR3 reads TGTGCCATCGCCAAAAGCTCCTACAATGAGCAGTTCTTC. This gives the protein CAIAKSSYNEQFF.

This clonotype was seen ten or more times. The chain joins TRBV2 to TRBJ2-7; D perhaps matches TRBD1 (6 bases). This CDR3 spans 14 amino acids. Germline V gene sequence: CDR1 SNHLY, CDR2 FYNNEI. V was cut by 7 bases and J by 1 base, with 14 bases left in between. CDR3 loop: CASNPGGGSYEQYF. The CDR3 nucleotides are TGTGCCAGCAACCCTGGGGGCGGTTCCTACGAGCAGTACTTC.

The chain links TRBV20-1 to TRBJ2-4, with D possibly being TRBD1 (5 bases). V shed 2 bases and J shed 2 bases, with 16 bases lying between them. The CDR3 covers 16 residues. CDR1 and CDR2 (germline): DFQATT, SNEGSKA (reference sequence). The DNA for the CDR3 is TGCAGTGCTAGAACGGCAGGGATGGCGTCCAAAAACATTCAGTACTTC. Translating it yields CSARTAGMASKNIQYF.

The chain carries TRBV7-3 and TRBJ2-1; maybe TRBD2 (6 bases). This CDR3 is 14 amino acids long. Germline V gene data show CDR1 as SGHTA and CDR2 as FQGTGA. V shed 6 bases and J shed 8 bases, with 17 bases lying between them. The CDR3 sequence is CASRQGRGGDEQFF. The DNA of the CDR3 is TGTGCCAGCAGACAAGGGCGGGGTGGGGATGAGCAGTTCTTC.

A few counts support this clonotype. The rearrangement joins TRBV20-1 to TRBJ2-1, with D possibly being TRBD2 (6 bases). This CDR3 has 15 amino acids. Trimming took off 6 bases at V and 0 bases at J, with 15 bases between the two ends. Germline V gives CDR1 DFQATT, CDR2 SNEGSKA (reference sequence). The CDR3 coding sequence is TGCAGTGCCTACTCCCTAGCGAGCTCCTACAATGAGCAGTTCTTC. This translates into CSAYSLASSYNEQFF.

This clonotype was seen at least ten times. The J gene is TRBJ2-1, the V gene TRBV12-3 or TRBV12-4; 7 bases line up with TRBD2. The CDR3 sequence is 13 residues long. The trim removed 9 bases at V and 10 bases at J, leaving 12 bases unmatched. The CDR3 nucleotides are TGTGCCAGTGGGCGGGGGTCGGTGGCCGAGCAGTTCTTC. It translates to CASGRGSVAEQFF.

This clonotype was counted many times. The chain carries TRBV20-1 and TRBJ1-1, with D hard to call. Trimming left V 6 bases short and J 5 bases short, with 13 bases between. The germline V gene has CDR1 DFQATT and CDR2 SNEGSKA (reference sequence). This CDR3 is built from 12 residues. CDR3 DNA: TGCAGTGCCGGCGGGTATGTTACTGAAGCTTTCTTT. This sequence encodes CSAGGYVTEAFF.

The sample holds a few counts of this clonotype. The chain combines TRBV29-1 with TRBJ2-5; a weak D match, TRBD1 (5 bases). The CDR3 extends over 15 amino acids. The germline gives CDR1 SQVTM, CDR2 ANQGSEA. V shed 0 bases and J shed 5 bases, with 16 bases lying between them. The CDR3 reads CSVEEFFGARETQYF. The CDR3 bases are TGCAGCGTTGAAGAATTTTTTGGGGCCAGGGAGACCCAGTACTTC.

This clonotype was observed many times. CDR3 region: CASSFSRYGYTF. The CDR3 DNA is TGTGCCAGCAGCTTTTCACGTTATGGCTACACCTTC. This sequence joins TRBV5-6 and TRBJ1-2, with D unresolved. V shed 2 bases and J shed 5 bases, with 7 bases lying between them. There are 12 residues in the CDR3. CDR1 SGHDT and CDR2 YYEEEE come from the germline V gene. Complete variable domain (other parts from reference TRBV5-6 and TRBJ1-2): DAGVTQSPTHLIKTRGQQVTLRCSPKSGHDTVSWYQQALGQGPQFIFQYYEEEERQRGNFPDRFSGHQFPNYSSELNVNALLLGDSALYLCASSFSRYGYTFGSGTRLTVV.

This clonotype was seen at least ten times. V gene TRBV7-2 combines with J gene TRBJ2-7; 10 bases match TRBD2. Trimming took 5 bases from V and 3 from J; bases not matched to a gene: 4. In germline, CDR1 is SGHTA, CDR2 FQGNSA. The length of the CDR3 is 14 residues. CDR3 sequence (DNA): TGTGCCAGCAGCCCGCGGACTAGCGGCTACGAGCAGTACTTC. It encodes CASSPRTSGYEQYF.

This clonotype was detected a few times. The rearrangement joins TRBV4-2 to TRBJ2-7; D possibly corresponds to TRBD2 (6 bases). CDR3 length equals 16 residues. Per germline, CDR1 LGHNA and CDR2 YNFKEQ. Between the trimmed V and J ends, which lost 4 bases and 3 bases, there was a span of 19 bases. CDR3 coding DNA: TGTGCCAGCAGCCCCACCTGGGACCAGGGAGGCTACGAGCAGTACTTC. Encoded protein: CASSPTWDQGGYEQYF.

This chain connects TRBV28 to TRBJ1-5; D call uncertain. Germline CDR1 MDHEN, CDR2 SYDVKM. Trimming took 2 bases from V and 1 from J, leaving 9 bases between them. The CDR3 contains 15 residues. In DNA form, the CDR3 reads TGTGCCAGCAGTTTAGAGGGTATGAGCAATCAGCCCCAGCATTTT. As protein: CASSLEGMSNQPQHF.

In this sample, this clonotype turned up a few times. This chain connects TRBV19 to TRBJ2-7; D not certain. V gave up 3 bases and J gave up 4 bases, with 13 bases separating them. CDR3 length: 14 residues. Germline V lookup: CDR1 LNHDA, CDR2 SQIVND (reference sequence). CDR3 protein: CASSMRTQAYEQYF. The CDR3 coding sequence is TGTGCCAGTAGTATGAGGACCCAAGCATACGAGCAGTACTTC.

The chain couples TRBV6-2 or TRBV6-3 to TRBJ2-2; D is possibly TRBD1 or TRBD2 (5 bases each). Germline-derived CDR1 and CDR2 are MNHEY and SVGEGT. The CDR3 extends over 15 amino acids. V lost 5 bases to trimming and J lost 7 bases, with 17 bases between them. CDR3 loop: CASSPQGPIYGELFF. CDR3 DNA sequence: TGTGCCAGCAGTCCCCAGGGACCGATATACGGGGAGCTGTTTTTT.

This clonotype was counted only a few times. The chain is built from TRBV5-5 and TRBJ2-1, with D possibly being TRBD1 (7 bases). From germline, CDR1 is SGHKS and CDR2 YYEKEE (reference sequence). The CDR3 totals 15 residues. Trimming stripped 1 base from V and 10 bases from J, with 18 bases between. CDR3 sequence: CASSLQGGAAREQFF. The DNA for the CDR3 is TGTGCCAGCAGCTTGCAGGGGGGCGCAGCGAGGGAGCAGTTCTTC.

The table lists this clonotype with a few counts. The chain is built from TRBV7-2 and TRBJ2-1; D unresolved. This CDR3 contains 15 residues. CDR1 is SGHTA, CDR2 FQGNSA, per germline. The germline V and J ends were trimmed by 1 base and 4 bases, with 11 bases remaining between them. CDR3 residues: CASSLDFGDYNEQFF. The CDR3 region has the DNA TGTGCCAGCAGCTTAGACTTTGGGGATTACAATGAGCAGTTCTTC.

This clonotype was seen more than once but under ten times. The chain joins TRBV4-3 to TRBJ2-7, with D tentatively TRBD2 (5 bases). CDR1 is LGHNA, CDR2 YSLEER, per germline. This CDR3 region has 16 residues. Trimming stripped 1 base from V and 5 bases from J, with 18 bases between. The CDR3, as DNA: TGCGCCAGCAGCCAAGCACTACAAGCCAGGACTGACGAGCAGTACTTC. Translated: CASSQALQARTDEQYF.

The table lists this clonotype with many counts. The chain couples TRBV5-1 to TRBJ2-1; TRBD1 aligns across 9 bases. After removal of 0 bases from V and 6 bases from J, the junction contained 4 bases not matched to a gene. CDR3 length: 15 amino acids. Germline V gene lookup returns CDR1 SGHRS and CDR2 YFSETQ. Here the CDR3 DNA reads TGCGCCAGCAGCTTGGAGGGACAGGGTCTCAATGAGCAGTTCTTC. This encodes CASSLEGQGLNEQFF.

This clonotype appeared a few times. The J gene is TRBJ2-3, the V gene TRBV24-1; possibly TRBD1 or TRBD2 for D (5 bases each). The V end was cut by 1 base, the J end by 2 bases, with 18 bases between. The CDR3 has 18 amino acids. Germline CDR1 is KGHDR and CDR2 is SFDVKD. CDR3 loop: CATSDFEGPLGSTDTQYF. CDR3 in DNA: TGTGCCACCAGTGATTTTGAGGGACCTCTTGGATCCACAGATACGCAGTATTTT.

The gene calls are TRBV6-1 and TRBJ1-5; the D is unclear. This CDR3 region has 14 residues. The V end was cut by 1 base, the J end by 7 bases, with 11 bases between. Germline assignment: CDR1 MNHNS and CDR2 SASEGT. Written as DNA, the CDR3 is TGTGCCAGCAGTGAAGGAGGTGGAGGGCAGCCCCAGCATTTT. Translating gives CASSEGGGGQPQHF.

This clonotype was picked up a small number of times. The chain links TRBV4-3 to TRBJ2-3; TRBD2 aligns across 8 bases. Trimming cost V 4 bases and J 3 bases; bases outside gene matches: 12. Germline V CDR1 and CDR2: LGHNA, YSLEER. The CDR3 consists of 17 residues. CDR3 residues: CASSPPDSGIGTDTQYF. The CDR3 DNA is TGCGCCAGCAGCCCCCCCGATAGCGGGATAGGGACAGATACGCAGTATTTT.

The sample holds a few counts of this clonotype. The rearrangement links TRBV12-3 or TRBV12-4 to TRBJ2-6; D ambiguous. The CDR3 contains 10 residues. V was trimmed by 2 bases and J by 10 bases, leaving 0 bases between them. The CDR3 protein is CASSLNVLTF. The CDR3 nucleotides are TGTGCCAGCAGTTTAAACGTCCTGACTTTC.

The chain recombines TRBV5-1 with TRBJ2-7; 12 bases match TRBD2. From germline, CDR1 is SGHRS and CDR2 YFSETQ. The trim removed 3 bases at V and 1 base at J, leaving 5 bases unmatched. The CDR3 is 16 residues long. The CDR3: CASSSSLAGGSYEQYF. CDR3 sequence (DNA): TGCGCCAGCAGCTCATCACTAGCGGGAGGTTCCTACGAGCAGTACTTC.

The CDR3 DNA reads as TGTGCCAGCAGCTTCTCCTCCCTTAAGCACAATGAGCAGTTCTTC. Protein sequence: CASSFSSLKHNEQFF. J is TRBJ2-1 and V is TRBV7-6; D unclear. Trimming took 3 bases from V and 5 from J, leaving 14 bases between them. This CDR3 region has 15 residues. Germline V lookup: CDR1 SGHVS, CDR2 FNYEAQ. The full variable domain, rest sourced from reference TRBV7-6 and TRBJ2-1, is GAGVSQSPRYKVTKRGQDVALRCDPISGHVSLYWYRQALGQGPEFLTYFNYEAQQDKSGLPNDRFSAERPEGSISTLTIQRTEQRDSAMYRCASSFSSLKHNEQFFGPGTRLTVL.

This CDR3 is CASSPIGGNQPQHF. The CDR3 coding sequence is TGTGCCAGCAGTCCTATCGGGGGCAATCAGCCCCAGCATTTT. The chain employs TRBV7-8 and TRBJ1-5, with unresolved D. This CDR3 region has 14 residues. V was shortened by 6 bases and J by 2 bases, with 11 bases between the two germline ends. Germline CDR1 is SGHVS and CDR2 is FQNEAQ.

This clonotype was detected only a few times. The V and J genes are TRBV12-3 or TRBV12-4 and TRBJ2-5; D is unresolved. Trimming stripped 5 bases from V and 5 bases from J, with 18 bases between. The CDR3 spans 15 residues. For the CDR3, the DNA is TGTGCCAGCAGTCGTCGTGGCTATTCCTTGGAGACCCAGTACTTC. It translates to CASSRRGYSLETQYF.

This clonotype appeared a few times. J is TRBJ2-5 and V is TRBV7-2; D ambiguous. There are 16 residues in the CDR3. Germline V gene sequence: CDR1 SGHTA, CDR2 FQGNSA. The V and J ends lost 2 bases and 4 bases respectively, with 17 bases between them. The CDR3 DNA is TGTGCCAGCAGCTTACGGGCCTTCTTACCGGGAGAGACCCAGTACTTC. It yields the protein CASSLRAFLPGETQYF.

This clonotype was observed a handful of times. This chain links TRBV11-2 with TRBJ2-7, with no clear D. CDR1 is SGHAT, CDR2 FQNNGV, per germline. The CDR3 is made up of 18 amino acids. V gave up 3 bases and J gave up 0 bases, with 21 bases separating them. CDR3 bases: TGTGCCAGCAGCTTTTACGGTCCGTACGGAATATACTCCTACGAGCAGTACTTC. Translating gives CASSFYGPYGIYSYEQYF.